This TCR beta chain was identified in a study of identical twins. General study points: Within cord blood, abundant beta clonotypes carried fewer insertions, but memory repertoires showed no such trend.

The CDR3 loop spans 14 amino acids. V lost 1 base, J lost 8 bases, and 2 bases stayed unmatched. Worth noting for this clonotype: Its antigen remains unidentified.

Each CDR3 protein gets one entry after TCRdb re-called the 5' RACE reads with MiXCR. This table holds more than 650,000 distinct CDR3 sequences, around 6% found once. The chain employs TRBV12-3 or TRBV12-4 and TRBJ1-6; TRBD1 aligns across 7 bases. The clonotype comes from a young man in good health. Sequenced material: naive T cells sorted from blood. CDR3 in DNA: TGTGCCAGCAGTTTAGTACAGGGGCATTCACCCCTCCACTTT. It specifies CASSLVQGHSPLHF.